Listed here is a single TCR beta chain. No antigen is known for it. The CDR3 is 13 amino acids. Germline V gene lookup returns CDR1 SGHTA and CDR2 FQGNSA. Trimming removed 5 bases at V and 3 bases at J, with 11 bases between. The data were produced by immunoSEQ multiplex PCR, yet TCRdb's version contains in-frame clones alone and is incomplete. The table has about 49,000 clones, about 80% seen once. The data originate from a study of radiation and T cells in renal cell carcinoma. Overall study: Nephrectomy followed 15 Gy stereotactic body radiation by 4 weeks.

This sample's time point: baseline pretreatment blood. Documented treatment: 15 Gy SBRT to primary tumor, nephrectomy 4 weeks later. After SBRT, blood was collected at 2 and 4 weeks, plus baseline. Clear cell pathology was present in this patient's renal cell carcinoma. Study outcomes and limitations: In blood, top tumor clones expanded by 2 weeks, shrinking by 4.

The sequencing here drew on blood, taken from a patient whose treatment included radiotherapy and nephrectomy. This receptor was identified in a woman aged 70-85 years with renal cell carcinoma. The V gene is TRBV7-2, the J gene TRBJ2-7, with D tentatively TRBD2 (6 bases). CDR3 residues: CASSQTGGYEQYF. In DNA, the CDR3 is TGTGCCAGCAGCCAAACCGGGGGCTACGAGCAGTACTTC.